These 31 T cell receptor beta chains were all obtained from the same sample, sequenced in a study of shared clonotypes between healthy human individuals. Sequencing was performed with immunoSEQ multiplex PCR; in TCRdb, only in-frame clones are kept and a portion is missing. The table has about 960,000 clones, around three quarters seen once. The sequencing input was memory CD4+ T cells sorted from blood. Subset meaning: CD45RA-negative fraction. All receptors come from a man aged 18-30 years in good health.

This chain links TRBV5-3 with TRBJ2-2; 9 bases are shared with TRBD2. TRBV5-3 is an ORF, with its function uncertain. Trimming cost V 3 bases and J 2 bases; bases outside gene matches: 14. The CDR3 is made up of 19 amino acids. The CDR3 sequence: CARSSDIRLAGSNTGELFF. The CDR3 nucleotides read TGTGCCAGAAGCTCAGACATCCGCCTAGCGGGGTCTAACACCGGGGAGCTGTTTTTT.

V and J are TRBV7-9 and TRBJ1-1, with D perhaps matching TRBD1 (5 bases). The germline gives CDR1 SEHNR, CDR2 FQNEAQ (reference sequence). Between the trimmed V and J ends, which lost 5 bases and 8 bases, there was a span of 12 bases. This CDR3 has 12 residues. CDR3 amino acids: CASSTGLGEAFF. CDR3 bases: TGTGCCAGCAGCACGGGACTCGGAGAAGCTTTCTTT.

V and J are TRBV5-1 and TRBJ2-1, with D unresolved. Germline V gene lookup returns CDR1 SGHRS and CDR2 YFSETQ. The germline V and J ends were trimmed by 4 bases and 0 bases, with 11 bases remaining between them. The CDR3 has 15 residues. This CDR3 reads CASSIDTRSYNEQFF. DNA of the CDR3: TGCGCCAGCAGCATCGACACCCGCTCCTACAATGAGCAGTTCTTC. Full variable domain (outside the CDR3, taken from reference TRBV5-1 and TRBJ2-1): KAGVTQTPRYLIKTRGQQVTLSCSPISGHRSVSWYQQTPGQGLQFLFEYFSETQRNKGNFPGRFSGRQFSNSRSEMNVSTLELGDSALYLCASSIDTRSYNEQFFGPGTRLTVL.

The chain recombines TRBV27 with TRBJ1-6; a possible D gene is TRBD1 (6 bases). Trimming cost V 4 bases and J 10 bases, with 17 bases left between them. This CDR3 has 15 residues. The germline CDR1 and CDR2 sequences are MNHEY and SMNVEV (reference sequence). Written as DNA, the CDR3 is TGTGCCAGCAGTTATTCAGGGGCGGTTTGGTCACCCCTCCACTTT. The encoded protein is CASSYSGAVWSPLHF.

The chain carries TRBV11-1 and TRBJ2-3; 8 nucleotides align to TRBD1. Germline lookup yields CDR1 SGHAT and CDR2 FQDESV (reference sequence). The junction had 5 bases not matched to a gene; V was cut back by 5 bases and J by 1 base. The CDR3 totals 15 residues. This chain's CDR3 is CASSTPDRGTDTQYF. CDR3 sequence (DNA): TGTGCCAGCAGCACGCCGGACAGGGGCACAGATACGCAGTATTTT. The variable domain in full, completed from reference TRBV11-1 and TRBJ2-3, reads EAEVAQSPRYKITEKSQAVAFWCDPISGHATLYWYRQILGQGPELLVQFQDESVVDDSQLPKDRFSAERLKGVDSTLKIQPAELGDSAMYLCASSTPDRGTDTQYFGPGTRLTVL.

CDR3 amino acids: CASSSVVTEAFF. The CDR3 DNA reads as TGTGCCAGCAGTTCAGTCGTGACTGAAGCTTTCTTT. The rearrangement uses TRBV28 and TRBJ1-1; D gene ambiguous. CDR1 is MDHEN and CDR2 is SYDVKM in the germline V gene. V shed 4 bases and J shed 5 bases, with 8 bases lying between them. CDR3 length: 12 amino acids.

V is TRBV6-4 and J is TRBJ1-2; 8 bases match TRBD1. CDR1 and CDR2 (germline): MRHNA, SNTAGT. This CDR3 comprises 14 residues. With 7 bases clipped from V and 4 bases from J, the junction kept 8 bases outside the gene matches. CDR3 region: CASTRTGGFYGYTF. The DNA for the CDR3 is TGTGCCAGCACGAGAACAGGGGGATTCTATGGCTACACCTTC.

V and J are TRBV29-1 and TRBJ2-7; TRBD2 might be the D (5 bases). V lost 4 bases and J lost 2, with 9 bases in between. The CDR3 runs to 12 residues. The germline CDR1 and CDR2 sequences are SQVTM and ANQGSEA. CDR3 sequence (DNA): TGCAGCGTTGTTGAGGGTACCTACGAGCAGTACTTC. It yields the protein CSVVEGTYEQYF.

This clone was seen a handful of times. The chain links TRBV29-1 to TRBJ1-1, with 8 bases lining up with TRBD1. The CDR3 extends over 14 amino acids. With V trimmed by 7 bases and J by 8 bases, 15 bases remained unmatched. Per germline, CDR1 SQVTM and CDR2 ANQGSEA. The CDR3 DNA is TGCAGCGGTGGAAGACAGGGGAGGACTGGCGAAGCTTTCTTT. It encodes CSGGRQGRTGEAFF.

This clone was detected only a few times. The chain combines TRBV6-5 with TRBJ2-7, with TRBD2 as a possible D gene (5 bases). Germline CDR1 and CDR2: MNHEY and SVGAGI. V lost 6 bases to trimming and J lost 0 bases, with 15 bases between them. This CDR3 has 15 amino acids. CDR3 protein: CASSYSADHSYEQYF. CDR3 bases: TGTGCCAGCAGCTATTCAGCGGACCACTCCTACGAGCAGTACTTC.

This clone has more than one count but fewer than ten. This chain links TRBV30 with TRBJ2-3; 12 nucleotides match TRBD1. The J segment lost 5 bases and the V segment lost 0 bases, leaving 9 bases of the junction unmatched. The CDR3 totals 17 residues. CDR1 and CDR2 from the germline V gene are GTSNPN and SVGIG (reference sequence). In DNA, the CDR3 is TGTGCCTGGAGTGTATTGGGACAGGGGGCCCTTAGAGATACGCAGTATTTT. Translating it yields CAWSVLGQGALRDTQYF.

Here the CDR3 DNA reads TGTGCCAGCAGGATGACTGGGAGCTCCTACGAGCAGTACTTC. Its protein is CASRMTGSSYEQYF. The chain has TRBV28 and TRBJ2-7; D perhaps matches TRBD2 (5 bases). V lost 6 bases and J 0 bases, leaving 12 bases between the germline ends. Looked up from germline, CDR1 is MDHEN and CDR2 is SYDVKM. This CDR3 is built from 14 residues.

The rearrangement joins TRBV11-3 to TRBJ1-2; D uncertain. Germline V gives CDR1 SGHNT, CDR2 YENEEA. The CDR3 contains 17 residues. Trimming took 4 bases from V and 1 from J, leaving 19 bases between them. DNA of the CDR3: TGTGCCAGCAGCTCGGGGAGAATGGACGATGATAACTATGGCTACACCTTC. Protein sequence: CASSSGRMDDDNYGYTF. Supplemented by reference TRBV11-3 and TRBJ1-2, the full variable domain reads EAGVVQSPRYKIIEKKQPVAFWCNPISGHNTLYWYLQNLGQGPELLIRYENEEAVDDSQLPKDRFSAERLKGVDSTLKIQPAELGDSAVYLCASSSGRMDDDNYGYTFGSGTRLTVV.

This sequence joins TRBV7-3 and TRBJ2-3; D may be TRBD1 (6 bases). Deletions cut 4 bases from V and 2 bases from J, with 16 bases between. Germline lookup yields CDR1 SGHTA and CDR2 FQGTGA. The CDR3 consists of 16 residues. CDR3: CASSSNGQTNTDTQYF. CDR3 in DNA: TGTGCCAGCAGCTCCAACGGACAGACAAACACAGATACGCAGTATTTT.

The chain combines TRBV5-1 with TRBJ2-3, with D tentatively TRBD1 (5 bases). The CDR3 has 15 residues. Deletions cut 0 bases from V and 2 bases from J, with 10 bases between. Germline lookup yields CDR1 SGHRS and CDR2 YFSETQ. CDR3 loop: CASSLVAGSTDTQYF. CDR3 nucleotides: TGCGCCAGCAGCTTGGTGGCAGGGTCCACAGATACGCAGTATTTT.

This rearrangement joins TRBV7-9 to TRBJ2-7; 11 nucleotides agree with TRBD2. J lost 3 bases, V lost 5 bases, and 6 bases had no gene match. Looked up from germline, CDR1 is SEHNR and CDR2 is FQNEAQ (reference sequence). The length of the CDR3 is 15 residues. CDR3 DNA sequence: TGTGCCAGCAGCCCCGTTAGCGGGGGGGGCTACGAGCAGTACTTC. The encoded protein is CASSPVSGGGYEQYF. The whole variable domain, filled in from reference TRBV7-9 and TRBJ2-7, reads DTGVSQNPRHKITKRGQNVTFRCDPISEHNRLYWYRQTLGQGPEFLTYFQNEAQLEKSRLLSDRFSAERPKGSFSTLEIQRTEQGDSAMYLCASSPVSGGGYEQYFGPGTRLTVT.

The chain links TRBV5-1 to TRBJ1-1; D gene ambiguous. Between the trimmed V and J ends, which lost 2 bases and 4 bases, there was a span of 12 bases. From germline, CDR1 is SGHRS and CDR2 YFSETQ. This CDR3 contains 14 residues. Here the CDR3 DNA reads TGCGCCAGCAGCTTATTCATTCCGGGCACTGAAGCTTTCTTT. Encoded protein: CASSLFIPGTEAFF.

This chain connects TRBV12-5 to TRBJ2-2; 8 nucleotides align to TRBD1. Germline CDR1 and CDR2: LGHNT and FRNRAP. V gave up 6 bases and J gave up 1 base; unmatched junction bases: 4. The length of the CDR3 is 15 residues. Here the CDR3 reads CASGPGTGNTGELFF. The CDR3 region has the DNA TGTGCTAGTGGCCCCGGGACAGGGAACACCGGGGAGCTGTTTTTT.

The chain carries TRBV2 and TRBJ2-1; D is ambiguous. The CDR3 extends over 15 amino acids. V lost 4 bases and J lost 2, with 12 bases in between. Germline values: CDR1 SNHLY, CDR2 FYNNEI. The chain's CDR3 is CASSVRGTTYNEQFF. In nucleotides, the CDR3 is TGTGCCAGCAGTGTCCGAGGAACCACCTACAATGAGCAGTTCTTC. The full variable domain, its missing parts supplied by reference TRBV2 and TRBJ2-1, is EPEVTQTPSHQVTQMGQEVILRCVPISNHLYFYWYRQILGQKVEFLVSFYNNEISEKSEIFDDQFSVERPDGSNFTLKIRSTKLEDSAMYFCASSVRGTTYNEQFFGPGTRLTVL.

The chain employs TRBV30 and TRBJ1-2; D is undetermined. Germline CDR1 is GTSNPN and CDR2 is SVGIG (reference sequence). The length of the CDR3 is 12 residues. V was cut by 0 bases and J by 7 bases, with 9 bases left in between. The CDR3 DNA is TGTGCCTGGAGTGTATACAGCGGTGGCTACACCTTC. Its protein product is CAWSVYSGGYTF.

The chain employs TRBV4-1 and TRBJ2-7; 7 positions match TRBD2. CDR1 and CDR2 from the germline V gene are MGHRA and YSYEKL. J lost 0 bases, V lost 1 base, and 9 bases had no gene match. The CDR3 extends over 17 amino acids. CDR3 amino acids: CASSQAPGGVGSYEQYF. As DNA, the CDR3 is TGCGCCAGCAGCCAAGCCCCGGGAGGAGTCGGCTCCTACGAGCAGTACTTC.

There are a few counts of this clone. The chain employs TRBV19 and TRBJ2-1, with D tentatively TRBD2 (5 bases). Germline CDR1 and CDR2: LNHDA and SQIVND (reference sequence). The CDR3 length is 13 residues. V was clipped by 1 base and J by 12 bases, with 13 bases between them. CDR3 nucleotide sequence: TGTGCCAGTAGTATAGGGACGGGATGGGGGCAGTTCTTC. The encoded protein is CASSIGTGWGQFF.

The chain employs TRBV19 and TRBJ1-5; 9 nucleotides agree with TRBD1. V shed 3 bases, J shed 2 bases, and the junction held 8 bases outside the gene matches. This CDR3 region has 17 residues. In germline, CDR1 is LNHDA, CDR2 SQIVND (reference sequence). CDR3 sequence reads: CASSISPTGGGNQPQHF. CDR3 nucleotides: TGTGCCAGTAGTATTAGCCCAACAGGGGGCGGCAATCAGCCCCAGCATTTT. The whole variable domain, filled in from reference TRBV19 and TRBJ1-5, reads DGGITQSPKYLFRKEGQNVTLSCEQNLNHDAMYWYRQDPGQGLRLIYYSQIVNDFQKGDIAEGYSVSREKKESFPLTVTSAQKNPTAFYLCASSISPTGGGNQPQHFGDGTRLSIL.

This clone was counted a single time. The rearrangement joins TRBV7-2 to TRBJ2-7; D could derive from TRBD1 or TRBD2 (5 bases each). V was shortened by 1 base and J by 6 bases, with 16 bases between the two germline ends. Germline assignment: CDR1 SGHTA and CDR2 FQGNSA. CDR3 length: 15 residues. In DNA form, the CDR3 reads TGTGCCAGCAGCTTAGGGTGGGCGAGAGGGGTCGAGCAGTACTTC. Amino acid sequence: CASSLGWARGVEQYF.

The V call is TRBV6-1, the J call TRBJ2-4; 7 bases are shared with TRBD1. The CDR3 length is 15 residues. Trimming removed 2 bases from V and 3 bases from J; junction bases left unmatched: 4. CDR1 MNHNS and CDR2 SASEGT come from the germline V gene. CDR3 DNA: TGTGCCAGCAGTGAATTCCGGACAGGCAAAAACATTCAGTACTTC. Its protein is CASSEFRTGKNIQYF.

This clone was observed a single time. This chain connects TRBV5-4 to TRBJ2-5, with D possibly TRBD2 on 6 matching bases. The V and J ends lost 5 bases and 5 bases respectively, with 13 bases between them. This CDR3 is 13 amino acids long. The V gene's germline CDR1 is SGHNT and CDR2 YYREEE (reference sequence). The DNA of the CDR3 is TGTGCCAGCAGGGCGGGACTGATGGAGACCCAGTACTTC. This sequence encodes CASRAGLMETQYF.

V gene TRBV4-2 combines with J gene TRBJ1-3; 8 bases align to TRBD1. CDR1 and CDR2 from the germline V gene are LGHNA and YNFKEQ. V was pared by 4 bases and J by 7 bases, with 12 bases of the junction left unmatched. This CDR3 is 16 amino acids long. The CDR3 loop is CASSLGGQAGGNTIYF. The CDR3 nucleotides are TGTGCCAGCAGCCTCGGGGGACAGGCCGGTGGGAACACCATATATTTT.

The rearrangement uses TRBV6-1 and TRBJ2-3; D gene unclear. V shed 1 base and J shed 11 bases, with 16 bases lying between them. This CDR3 spans 14 amino acids. Germline assignment: CDR1 MNHNS and CDR2 SASEGT. CDR3 loop: CASSEDTHLFRQYF. As DNA, the CDR3 is TGTGCCAGCAGTGAAGATACCCACCTTTTCAGGCAGTATTTT.

This rearrangement joins TRBV5-8 to TRBJ1-5, with D possibly TRBD1 on 5 matching bases. Germline CDR1 SGHTS, CDR2 YDEGEE. The germline V and J ends were trimmed by 4 bases and 7 bases, with 18 bases remaining between them. This CDR3 contains 15 residues. The CDR3 coding sequence is TGTGCCAGCAGCCCAATGGGTTTTGGGGGGCAGCCCCAGCATTTT. Amino acid sequence: CASSPMGFGGQPQHF.

CDR3 DNA sequence: TGCGCCAGCAGCTTGGAGGGGACAGCTTTCGAGCAGTTCTTC. Residues: CASSLEGTAFEQFF. V is TRBV5-1 and J is TRBJ2-1; 7 nucleotides match TRBD1. The CDR3 has 14 residues. V shed 0 bases, J shed 10 bases, and the junction held 7 bases outside the gene matches. Germline loops: CDR1 SGHRS, CDR2 YFSETQ.

V gene TRBV11-2 combines with J gene TRBJ1-3; D not certain. Germline CDR1 is SGHAT and CDR2 is FQNNGV. Trimming stripped 7 bases from V and 0 bases from J, with 16 bases between. This CDR3 contains 16 residues. This chain's CDR3 is CASKLPGFSSGNTIYF. CDR3 sequence (DNA): TGTGCCAGCAAACTCCCGGGGTTTAGCTCTGGAAACACCATATATTTT. The full variable domain, its missing parts supplied by reference TRBV11-2 and TRBJ1-3, is EAGVAQSPRYKIIEKRQSVAFWCNPISGHATLYWYQQILGQGPKLLIQFQNNGVVDDSQLPKDRFSAERLKGVDSTLKIQPAKLEDSAVYLCASKLPGFSSGNTIYFGEGSWLTVV.